The 26 T cell receptor beta chains presented below share a single source sample, sequenced in a study of T cell responses to AZD1222 COVID-19 vaccine. Generated by immunoSEQ multiplex PCR, the TCRdb table keeps only in-frame clones and is missing some. The sample records under 150,000 clones, less than 95% being singletons. Source: peripheral blood, taken on day 0 of AZD1222 vaccination. The receptors come from an adult in good health.

The chain employs TRBV30 and TRBJ2-2, with D unresolved. In germline, CDR1 is GTSNPN, CDR2 SVGIG (reference sequence). This CDR3 is built from 15 residues. Trimming left V 3 bases short and J 1 base short, with 12 bases between. The CDR3 loop is CAWRTRLLNTGELFF. The CDR3 region has the DNA TGTGCCTGGAGAACTCGGCTTTTGAACACCGGGGAGCTGTTTTTT.

The CDR3 coding sequence is TGTGCCAGCAGCTTAGAACCAAACTCCTACGAGCAGTACTTC. It encodes CASSLEPNSYEQYF. The chain employs TRBV7-2 and TRBJ2-7; D is unclear. The germline gives CDR1 SGHTA, CDR2 FQGNSA. The CDR3 extends over 14 amino acids. Trimming shortened V by 1 base and J by 0 bases, and 7 bases separated the two germline ends.

This clone was seen a single time. The CDR3 sequence: CASSVAAQAYGYTF. The DNA of the CDR3 is TGTGCCAGCAGCGTAGCGGCGCAGGCCTATGGCTACACCTTC. This sequence joins TRBV9 and TRBJ1-2, with no clear D. Trimming removed 0 bases at V and 4 bases at J, with 10 bases between. The CDR3 has 14 amino acids. Germline CDR1 and CDR2: SGDLS and YYNGEE.

This chain links TRBV6-2 or TRBV6-3 with TRBJ1-5, with D unresolved. CDR1 MNHEY and CDR2 SVGEGT come from the germline V gene. CDR3 size: 15 residues. V lost 7 bases and J 4 bases, leaving 17 bases between the germline ends. The CDR3 coding sequence is TGTGCCAGCACCCCTTCGGCGGAGGAGAATCAGCCCCAGCATTTT. It yields the protein CASTPSAEENQPQHF.

The chain has TRBV2 and TRBJ1-5; D gene ambiguous. This CDR3 has 17 residues. The V end was cut by 2 bases, the J end by 1 base, with 15 bases between. Germline CDR1 SNHLY, CDR2 FYNNEI. CDR3 loop: CASSESSPAGSNQPQHF. Here the CDR3 DNA reads TGTGCCAGCAGTGAAAGCTCACCTGCGGGGAGCAATCAGCCCCAGCATTTT.

The chain uses TRBV7-6 and TRBJ2-2; 7 bases match TRBD2. V lost 5 bases and J lost 3; bases outside the gene matches: 12. This CDR3 spans 17 amino acids. Per the germline V gene, CDR1 is SGHVS and CDR2 is FNYEAQ. The CDR3 DNA is TGTGCCAGCAGCCAATTTCAGGGAGGGCCGGACACCGGGGAGCTGTTTTTT. The encoded protein is CASSQFQGGPDTGELFF.

This rearrangement joins TRBV6-1 to TRBJ2-1; D ambiguous. The CDR3 has 14 residues. Trimming pared 2 bases from V and 0 bases from J, leaving 5 bases between. Germline V lookup: CDR1 MNHNS, CDR2 SASEGT. The CDR3 nucleotides are TGTGCCAGCAGTGAACAGGTCTCCTACAATGAGCAGTTCTTC. Translating it yields CASSEQVSYNEQFF.

The rearrangement links TRBV28 to TRBJ2-7; a weak D match, TRBD1 (8 bases). The germline CDR1 and CDR2 sequences are MDHEN and SYDVKM. The ends were cut back, 5 bases at V and 3 bases at J, with 17 bases in the middle. CDR3 length: 15 residues. The CDR3 DNA follows: TGTGCCAGCAGTCCCTCGGACAGGGAGGGCTACGAGCAGTACTTC. It codes for CASSPSDREGYEQYF.

The chain combines TRBV27 with TRBJ1-5; no reliable D call. Germline V gene data show CDR1 as MNHEY and CDR2 as SMNVEV (reference sequence). This CDR3 has 13 amino acids. Trimming took off 0 bases at V and 5 bases at J, with 5 bases between the two ends. The CDR3 protein is CASSLSRDQPQHF. The CDR3, as DNA: TGTGCCAGCAGTTTATCGAGGGATCAGCCCCAGCATTTT.

A note on this clone: Additional DNA sequences in this sample encode the identical CDR3. The chain carries TRBV7-9 and TRBJ1-1, with a tentative D call TRBD1 (6 bases). This CDR3 has 13 amino acids. The germline V and J ends were trimmed by 1 base and 6 bases, with 9 bases remaining between them. Germline V lookup: CDR1 SEHNR, CDR2 FQNEAQ (reference sequence). The CDR3 DNA reads as TGTGCCAGCAGCTTAGAGGGGGGCGCTGAAGCTTTCTTT. Protein product: CASSLEGGAEAFF.

This chain uses TRBV5-1 with TRBJ1-1; no definite D call. Between the trimmed V and J ends, which lost 0 bases and 0 bases, there was a span of 9 bases. The CDR3 length is 15 residues. CDR1 SGHRS and CDR2 YFSETQ come from the germline V gene. The CDR3 protein is CASSLALGLNTEAFF. CDR3 nucleotides: TGCGCCAGCAGCTTGGCCCTAGGTCTGAACACTGAAGCTTTCTTT.

The count of this clone is one. V is TRBV24-1 and J is TRBJ1-1; TRBD1 might be the D (6 bases). Germline V gene data show CDR1 as KGHDR and CDR2 as SFDVKD. V lost 1 base to trimming and J lost 1 base, with 12 bases between them. There are 16 residues in the CDR3. The CDR3: CATSDLQGWGNTEAFF. The CDR3 DNA reads TGTGCCACCAGTGATTTACAGGGCTGGGGGAACACTGAAGCTTTCTTT.

The chain couples TRBV18 to TRBJ2-2; 13 bases align to TRBD2. The germline V gene encodes CDR1 KGHSH and CDR2 LQKENI. V gave up 4 bases and J gave up 0 bases; unmatched junction bases: 8. The CDR3 has 19 residues. CDR3 protein: CASSLYTGLAGTNTGELFF. The CDR3 DNA is TGTGCCAGCTCACTCTACACGGGACTAGCGGGAACGAACACCGGGGAGCTGTTTTTT.

The chain links TRBV29-1 to TRBJ1-2, with 10 nucleotides matching TRBD1. The length of the CDR3 is 12 residues. The V segment lost 3 bases and the J segment 9 bases; nucleotides outside the gene matches: 4. CDR1 SQVTM and CDR2 ANQGSEA come from the germline V gene. CDR3 sequence reads: CSVEDRGFRYTF. CDR3 DNA sequence: TGCAGCGTTGAGGACAGGGGGTTCCGCTACACCTTC. The whole variable domain, remainder taken from reference TRBV29-1 and TRBJ1-2, is SAVISQKPSRDICQRGTSLTIQCQVDSQVTMMFWYRQQPGQSLTLIATANQGSEATYESGFVIDKFPISRPNLTFSTLTVSNMSPEDSSIYLCSVEDRGFRYTFGSGTRLTVV.

Points on this clone: The same CDR3 can be traced to other DNA sequences in this sample. The chain joins TRBV5-4 to TRBJ2-3, with D tentatively TRBD1 (5 bases). CDR1 and CDR2 (germline): SGHNT, YYREEE (reference sequence). The V end was cut by 0 bases, the J end by 1 base, with 9 bases between. The CDR3 extends over 15 amino acids. The CDR3 reads CASSLDQGGTDTQYF. In DNA form, the CDR3 reads TGTGCCAGCAGCTTGGATCAGGGTGGCACAGATACGCAGTATTTT.

In DNA form, the CDR3 reads TGTGCCACTGAGGGGAGCTCCTACGAGCAGTACTTC. Protein product: CATEGSSYEQYF. The genes are TRBV24-1 and TRBJ2-7; D may be TRBD1 or TRBD2 (5 bases each). Germline-derived CDR1 and CDR2 are KGHDR and SFDVKD. Trimming stripped 10 bases from V and 0 bases from J, with 9 bases between. The CDR3 runs to 12 residues.

This chain joins TRBV28 and TRBJ2-7; the D call may be TRBD1 or TRBD2 (6 bases each). This CDR3 is built from 14 residues. Trimming took 7 bases from V and 6 from J, leaving 19 bases between them. Per germline, CDR1 MDHEN and CDR2 SYDVKM. This CDR3 reads CASTLQGGGREQYF. In nucleotides, the CDR3 is TGTGCCAGCACTCTCCAAGGGGGAGGCCGCGAGCAGTACTTC.

This rearrangement joins TRBV29-1 to TRBJ2-3; TRBD2 is a possible D gene (5 bases). V was shortened by 8 bases and J by 0 bases, with 15 bases between the two germline ends. The CDR3 runs 14 residues. Per the germline V gene, CDR1 is SQVTM and CDR2 is ANQGSEA. This CDR3 reads CSHLGVGSTDTQYF. CDR3 coding DNA: TGCAGCCACTTGGGAGTTGGAAGCACAGATACGCAGTATTTT.

This clone showed up just once. This chain links TRBV7-9 with TRBJ2-1; 8 bases agree with TRBD1. This CDR3 is 15 amino acids long. Trimming cost V 5 bases and J 7 bases; bases outside gene matches: 10. CDR1 is SEHNR and CDR2 is FQNEAQ in the germline V gene (reference sequence). The CDR3 DNA sequence: TGTGCCAGCAGCGTCGCCGGGACAGGAGATAATGAGCAGTTCTTC. It encodes CASSVAGTGDNEQFF.

The chain carries TRBV6-5 and TRBJ2-1; a weak D match, TRBD1 (6 bases). The V end was cut by 0 bases, the J end by 8 bases, with 11 bases between. Germline V gene lookup returns CDR1 MNHEY and CDR2 SVGAGI. This CDR3 has 14 amino acids. Written as DNA, the CDR3 is TGTGCCAGCAGTTACTCTCCCCAGGGGTATGAGCAGTTCTTC. The encoded protein is CASSYSPQGYEQFF.

The chain recombines TRBV5-4 with TRBJ2-7, with 10 bases fitting TRBD1. CDR3 length: 18 residues. V gave up 0 bases and J gave up 3 bases; unmatched junction bases: 12. From germline, CDR1 is SGHNT and CDR2 YYREEE (reference sequence). The CDR3 DNA reads as TGTGCCAGCAGCTTGGGAAGAGCGGGACAGGGGACCCTCTACGAGCAGTACTTC. This translates into CASSLGRAGQGTLYEQYF.

This clone was observed a single time. This chain's CDR3 is CAIRAGTGYVYEQYF. DNA for the CDR3: TGTGCCATCAGGGCCGGGACAGGGTATGTCTACGAGCAGTACTTC. V gene TRBV10-3 combines with J gene TRBJ2-7, with TRBD1 identical over 9 bases. Looked up from germline, CDR1 is ENHRY and CDR2 is SYGVKD. The length of the CDR3 is 15 residues. V was clipped by 6 bases and J by 3 bases; unmatched bases: 9.

V gene TRBV10-1 combines with J gene TRBJ2-7; possibly TRBD1 or TRBD2 for D (5 bases each). V lost 2 bases, J lost 6 bases, and 11 bases lay in between. The CDR3 has 13 amino acids. Germline V lookup: CDR1 WNHNN, CDR2 SYGVQD (reference sequence). The CDR3 region is CASSEGASPEQYF. CDR3 in DNA: TGCGCCAGCAGTGAGGGGGCTAGCCCCGAGCAGTACTTC.

The chain is built from TRBV28 and TRBJ1-6; maybe TRBD1 (5 bases). CDR3 length equals 12 residues. V gave up 8 bases and J gave up 9 bases, with 11 bases separating them. Per the germline V gene, CDR1 is MDHEN and CDR2 is SYDVKM. CDR3 amino acids: CASLGGSSPLHF. As DNA, the CDR3 is TGTGCCAGCCTTGGGGGGAGTTCACCCCTCCACTTT.

This sequence joins TRBV5-1 and TRBJ1-5; D is ambiguous. V lost 4 bases to trimming and J lost 4 bases, with 12 bases between them. The CDR3 runs to 14 residues. The germline CDR1 and CDR2 sequences are SGHRS and YFSETQ. The CDR3 bases are TGCGCCAGCAGCCCGGGGTCGGGAAATCAGCCCCAGCATTTT. Translated: CASSPGSGNQPQHF.

The chain combines TRBV5-1 with TRBJ2-7; D assignment may be TRBD1 or TRBD2 (6 bases each). Germline V gene lookup returns CDR1 SGHRS and CDR2 YFSETQ. V was trimmed by 4 bases and J by 2 bases, leaving 13 bases between them. This CDR3 region has 14 residues. The CDR3 is CASSRDGGPYEQYF. For the CDR3, the DNA is TGCGCCAGCAGCCGCGATGGGGGGCCCTACGAGCAGTACTTC.